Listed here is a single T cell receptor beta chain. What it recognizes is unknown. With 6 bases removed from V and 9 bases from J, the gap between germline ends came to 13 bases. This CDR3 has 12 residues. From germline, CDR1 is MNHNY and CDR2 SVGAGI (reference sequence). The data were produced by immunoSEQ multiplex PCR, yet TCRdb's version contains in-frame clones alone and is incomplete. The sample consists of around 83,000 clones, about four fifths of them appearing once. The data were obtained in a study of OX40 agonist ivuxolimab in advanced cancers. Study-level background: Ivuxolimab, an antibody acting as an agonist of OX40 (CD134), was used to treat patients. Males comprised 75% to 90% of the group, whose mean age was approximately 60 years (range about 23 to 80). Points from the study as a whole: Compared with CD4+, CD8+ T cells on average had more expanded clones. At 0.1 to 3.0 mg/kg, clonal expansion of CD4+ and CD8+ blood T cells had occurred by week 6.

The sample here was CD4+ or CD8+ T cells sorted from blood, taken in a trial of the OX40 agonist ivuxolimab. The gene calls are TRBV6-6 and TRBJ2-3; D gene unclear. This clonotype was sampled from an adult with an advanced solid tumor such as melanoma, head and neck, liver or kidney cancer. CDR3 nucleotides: TGTGCCAGCAGCCCCGCGCTAGAAACGCAGTATTTT. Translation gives CASSPALETQYF.